This T cell receptor (beta chain) was identified in a study of T cells expressing NK-cell markers. Across the study: In sorted CD3+CD56+NKG2C+, CD3+CD56+NKG2C- and CD3+CD56-NKG2C+ T cells, TCR beta repertoires were obtained. Seropositivity for HCMV was found in seven of the eight sequenced donors, with one seronegative. Study-level findings and limits: Whether expanded NKG2C-expressing T cell clones recognize HCMV is unknown.

The CDR3 is 13 residues long. The germline V gene has CDR1 SGHDN and CDR2 FVKESK. TCRdb reprocessed the 5' RACE reads; each CDR3 protein has one entry and no DNA is given. The sample has 400,000 to 450,000 distinct CDR3 sequences. Note on this clonotype: Its specificity is not known.

The chain joins TRBV14 to TRBJ2-1. This receptor was obtained from a woman between 18 and 70 years old in good health. The source material was blood T cells: a sorted CD56 or NKG2C T cell subset, CD4+ or CD8+ T cells, or bulk PBMC T cells (not recorded which). The CDR3 region is CASSLTIANEQFF.